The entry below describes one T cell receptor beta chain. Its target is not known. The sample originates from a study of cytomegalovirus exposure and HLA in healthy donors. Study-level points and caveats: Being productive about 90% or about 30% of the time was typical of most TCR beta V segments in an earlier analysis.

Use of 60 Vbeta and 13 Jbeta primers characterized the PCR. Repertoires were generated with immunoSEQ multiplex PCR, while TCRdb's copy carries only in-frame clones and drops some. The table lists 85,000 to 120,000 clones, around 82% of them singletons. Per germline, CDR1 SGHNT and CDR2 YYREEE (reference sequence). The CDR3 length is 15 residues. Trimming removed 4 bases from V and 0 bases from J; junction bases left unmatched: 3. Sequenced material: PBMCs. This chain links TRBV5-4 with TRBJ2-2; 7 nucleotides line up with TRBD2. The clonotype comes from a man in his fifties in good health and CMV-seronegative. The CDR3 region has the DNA TGTGCCAGCAGCCCGGGGGGAGCGAACACCGGGGAGCTGTTTTTT. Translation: CASSPGGANTGELFF.